This T cell receptor beta chain was recovered during a study of molecular identifiers for immune sequencing clone quantification. In TCRdb, the PCR reads were re-called with MiXCR into one record per CDR3 protein. Of 62,000 or so distinct CDR3 sequences in the sample, 15% to 20% were seen once. Naive CD8 T cells underwent sorting with the CD8+CD4-CCR7+CD45RA+ definition. The sequenced sample consisted of naive CD8+ T cells from blood, with Jurkat cell RNA spiked in. Subset indicated: FACS-sorted CD8+CD4-CCR7+CD45RA+ naive T cells. The TCR was taken from a human donor in good health. Some libraries in this study had Jurkat cell RNA spiked in.

The CDR3 sequence is CASSYSAGPQETQYF. The CDR3 DNA reads TGTGCCAGCAGTTACTCTGCGGGACCCCAAGAGACCCAGTACTTC. The chain combines TRBV6-5 with TRBJ2-5; weak D call: TRBD2 (6 bases). The germline V gene encodes CDR1 MNHEY and CDR2 SVGAGI. This CDR3 is 15 amino acids long. V dropped 0 bases and J dropped 1 base, with 9 bases sitting between them.